Below, 21 T cell receptor beta chains from the same sample are listed, as sequenced in a study of T cell responses to AZD1222 COVID-19 vaccine. The table came from immunoSEQ multiplex PCR; TCRdb's copy has only in-frame clones and leaves some out. The data show 83,000 or so clones, with roughly 88% seen just once and about 9.5% held by the top ten. The input for sequencing was peripheral blood, taken on day 0 of AZD1222 vaccination. The receptors originated from an adult in good health.

V usage is TRBV9 and J usage is TRBJ2-1, with D maybe TRBD1 (5 bases). V lost 6 bases and J 1 base, leaving 11 bases between the germline ends. The CDR3 contains 14 residues. Germline-derived CDR1 and CDR2 are SGDLS and YYNGEE. DNA of the CDR3: TGTGCCAGCAACTCGCCAGGGTCCTACAATGAGCAGTTCTTC. This sequence encodes CASNSPGSYNEQFF.

The CDR3 protein is CASSYGGNQPQHF. DNA of the CDR3: TGTGCCAGCAGTTATGGTGGCAATCAGCCCCAGCATTTT. The chain couples TRBV6-5 to TRBJ1-5; D ambiguous. Trimming stripped 3 bases from V and 2 bases from J, with 5 bases between. From germline, CDR1 is MNHEY and CDR2 SVGAGI. The CDR3 runs 13 residues.

This clone appeared once. V usage is TRBV9 and J usage is TRBJ1-5; D possibly corresponds to TRBD1 (5 bases). Germline CDR1 is SGDLS and CDR2 is YYNGEE. V gave up 3 bases and J gave up 4 bases, with 14 bases separating them. The CDR3 has 15 residues. The CDR3 reads CASSASTGGNQPQHF. CDR3 sequence (DNA): TGTGCCAGCAGCGCTTCTACGGGGGGGAATCAGCCCCAGCATTTT.

Here the CDR3 reads CASSLGASYEQYF. As DNA, the CDR3 is TGTGCCAGCAGTTTAGGGGCCTCCTACGAGCAGTACTTC. The chain joins TRBV28 to TRBJ2-7; weak D call: TRBD1 (5 bases). Trimming pared 2 bases from V and 0 bases from J, leaving 5 bases between. CDR1 is MDHEN, CDR2 SYDVKM, per germline. The CDR3 is made up of 13 amino acids.

This clone was picked up a small number of times. The rearrangement links TRBV24-1 to TRBJ1-2; D is unresolved. CDR1 KGHDR and CDR2 SFDVKD come from the germline V gene. Trimming shortened V by 4 bases and J by 1 base, and 9 bases separated the two germline ends. The CDR3 length is 14 residues. CDR3 in amino acids: CATSDSEINYGYTF. CDR3 DNA: TGTGCCACCAGTGACTCGGAAATTAACTATGGCTACACCTTC.

In nucleotides, the CDR3 is TGTGCCATCAGTGCGCTAGCGGGGGCCTACGAGCAGTACTTC. Protein: CAISALAGAYEQYF. V and J are TRBV10-3 and TRBJ2-7; TRBD2 matches at 10 bases. Germline V gene data show CDR1 as ENHRY and CDR2 as SYGVKD. The CDR3 covers 14 residues. The V segment lost 4 bases and the J segment 2 bases; nucleotides outside the gene matches: 2.

The gene calls are TRBV25-1 and TRBJ1-4; D not resolved. Per the germline V gene, CDR1 is MGHDK and CDR2 is SYGVNS. The CDR3 runs to 13 residues. V lost 7 bases to trimming and J lost 5 bases, with 11 bases between them. CDR3 loop: CASNLGANEKLFF. DNA for the CDR3: TGTGCCAGCAACCTCGGCGCCAATGAAAAACTGTTTTTT.

The V call is TRBV18, the J call TRBJ1-1; 8 bases map to TRBD1. With V trimmed by 5 bases and J by 3 bases, 5 bases remained unmatched. Germline V gives CDR1 KGHSH, CDR2 LQKENI. The CDR3 has 14 residues. This chain's CDR3 is CASSSETGDTEAFF. CDR3 in DNA: TGTGCCAGCTCATCTGAGACAGGGGACACTGAAGCTTTCTTT.

The chain links TRBV27 to TRBJ2-7; D is possibly TRBD1 (6 bases). Germline CDR1 reads MNHEY; CDR2 reads SMNVEV (reference sequence). V dropped 3 bases and J dropped 0 bases, with 21 bases sitting between them. This CDR3 is 18 amino acids long. The CDR3 is CASSFSPRGRDTSYEQYF. Written as DNA, the CDR3 is TGTGCCAGCAGTTTCTCCCCCAGGGGCCGGGACACCTCCTACGAGCAGTACTTC.

The chain's CDR3 is CASNKGARSRELFF. As DNA, the CDR3 is TGTGCCAGCAATAAAGGTGCGAGGAGCCGGGAGCTGTTTTTT. The chain is built from TRBV7-8 and TRBJ2-2; D is ambiguous. The CDR3 length is 14 residues. Trimming took off 7 bases at V and 9 bases at J, with 18 bases between the two ends. The germline V gene has CDR1 SGHVS and CDR2 FQNEAQ.

This clone has only one observation. The chain joins TRBV2 to TRBJ1-1; D remains unclear. V was pared by 5 bases and J by 3 bases, with 13 bases between. The CDR3 loop spans 14 amino acids. Germline V gives CDR1 SNHLY, CDR2 FYNNEI. In nucleotides, the CDR3 is TGTGCCAGCAGTAAGGAATGGAGGGACACTGAAGCTTTCTTT. Translated: CASSKEWRDTEAFF.

The chain employs TRBV18 and TRBJ1-1; the match to TRBD1 covers 8 bases. Germline loops: CDR1 KGHSH, CDR2 LQKENI. Trimming cost V 3 bases and J 0 bases; bases outside gene matches: 12. The CDR3 has 18 residues. CDR3 in amino acids: CASSPLPQGARVNTEAFF. The CDR3 DNA follows: TGTGCCAGCTCACCTCTTCCCCAGGGGGCGAGGGTGAACACTGAAGCTTTCTTT.

The rearrangement uses TRBV19 and TRBJ2-1, with 10 bases that match TRBD2. The length of the CDR3 is 16 residues. V shed 5 bases and J 2 bases; nucleotides not matched to a gene: 6. Per the germline V gene, CDR1 is LNHDA and CDR2 is SQIVND (reference sequence). CDR3 nucleotides: TGTGCCAGTAGTGTCTCAGCGGGAGGGCCCTACAATGAGCAGTTCTTC. Its protein product is CASSVSAGGPYNEQFF.

The rearrangement joins TRBV6-5 to TRBJ1-5; TRBD1 is a possible D gene (6 bases). V lost 0 bases and J lost 5, with 14 bases in between. The CDR3 has 16 residues. Germline CDR1 MNHEY, CDR2 SVGAGI. DNA of the CDR3: TGTGCCAGCAGTTACTCGATCGTGCCAGGGGATCAGCCCCAGCATTTT. The encoded protein is CASSYSIVPGDQPQHF.

The chain combines TRBV5-6 with TRBJ1-2, with D possibly being TRBD1 (5 bases). V was clipped by 3 bases and J by 10 bases, with 16 bases between them. Looked up from germline, CDR1 is SGHDT and CDR2 is YYEEEE. This CDR3 contains 13 residues. CDR3 sequence (DNA): TGTGCCAGCAGCTCCGGGACGACCCTCGTCTACACCTTC. It translates to CASSSGTTLVYTF. Combining the CDR3 with reference TRBV5-6 and TRBJ1-2 gives the whole variable domain DAGVTQSPTHLIKTRGQQVTLRCSPKSGHDTVSWYQQALGQGPQFIFQYYEEEERQRGNFPDRFSGHQFPNYSSELNVNALLLGDSALYLCASSSGTTLVYTFGSGTRLTVV.

The chain links TRBV10-2 to TRBJ1-2; possibly TRBD1 for D (5 bases). V was shortened by 3 bases and J by 4 bases, with 9 bases between the two germline ends. The germline V gene has CDR1 WSHSY and CDR2 SAAADI. CDR3 length: 13 amino acids. This CDR3 reads CASSETRVYGYTF. Written as DNA, the CDR3 is TGCGCCAGCAGTGAAACCAGGGTCTATGGCTACACCTTC.

V and J are TRBV28 and TRBJ1-1, with TRBD1 as a possible D gene (5 bases). Germline assignment: CDR1 MDHEN and CDR2 SYDVKM. The CDR3 spans 15 residues. Trimming took 2 bases from V and 0 from J, leaving 10 bases between them. This CDR3 is CASSLQGRVNTEAFF. DNA for the CDR3: TGTGCCAGCAGTTTACAGGGAAGGGTGAACACTGAAGCTTTCTTT. Combining the CDR3 with reference TRBV28 and TRBJ1-1 gives the whole variable domain DVKVTQSSRYLVKRTGEKVFLECVQDMDHENMFWYRQDPGLGLRLIYFSYDVKMKEKGDIPEGYSVSREKKERFSLILESASTNQTSMYLCASSLQGRVNTEAFFGQGTRLTVV.

This rearrangement joins TRBV28 to TRBJ1-4; D gene unclear. CDR1 and CDR2 from the germline V gene are MDHEN and SYDVKM. CDR3 length equals 14 residues. The V end lost 8 bases, the J end lost 0 bases, and 10 bases lay between the germline ends. The CDR3 protein is CASGWITTNEKLFF. The CDR3 DNA reads TGTGCCAGCGGGTGGATCACAACTAATGAAAAACTGTTTTTT.

This clone was counted a few times. The chain uses TRBV27 and TRBJ1-2; D is uncertain. Germline V gene sequence: CDR1 MNHEY, CDR2 SMNVEV (reference sequence). The germline V and J ends were trimmed by 7 bases and 0 bases, with 12 bases remaining between them. The CDR3 spans 14 residues. CDR3 region: CASKQTIANYGYTF. The CDR3 DNA reads as TGTGCCAGCAAGCAGACAATAGCTAACTATGGCTACACCTTC.

The J gene is TRBJ1-6, the V gene TRBV7-8, with 7 positions matching TRBD1. The germline gives CDR1 SGHVS, CDR2 FQNEAQ. This CDR3 region has 16 residues. Trimming cost V 1 base and J 2 bases; bases outside gene matches: 2. The CDR3 spells CASSLDRGAYNSPLHF. DNA for the CDR3: TGTGCCAGCAGCTTAGACAGGGGAGCCTATAATTCACCCCTCCACTTT.

The rearrangement uses TRBV7-8 and TRBJ1-1; 9 nucleotides agree with TRBD1. J lost 3 bases, V lost 5 bases, and 10 bases had no gene match. This CDR3 has 16 residues. Germline V lookup: CDR1 SGHVS, CDR2 FQNEAQ. CDR3 in DNA: TGTGCCAGCAGCCCAGGGACAGGGAGGGGGGACACTGAAGCTTTCTTT. It specifies CASSPGTGRGDTEAFF.